Listed below are T cell receptor beta chains from one sample, sequenced in a study of blood T cell repertoires in COVID-19. This table comes from immunoSEQ multiplex PCR, and its TCRdb copy is limited to in-frame clones, with some not included. The repertoire consists of 170,000 or so clones, with about nine tenths occurring once and the leading ten covering roughly 2%. Sequencing input: peripheral blood. The receptor source for this set is a man aged 18-30 years who had recovered from COVID-19. Both conserved end residues are part of each CDR3. A D gene is named only where the DNA matches it firmly. For some rows the clone size is stated as once, few or many, or as a class when expanded; others skip it.

cdr3_aa: CASSVGGLTRETQYF
cdr3_nt: TGTGCCAGCAGCGTAGGAGGACTTACACGAGAGACCCAGTACTTC
clone_size: -
j_call: TRBJ2-5
v_call: TRBV9
d_call: -

cdr3_aa: CASSPPGGNYEQYF
cdr3_nt: TGTGCCAGCAGCCCCCCTGGAGGTAACTACGAGCAGTACTTC
clone_size: -
j_call: TRBJ2-7
v_call: TRBV9
d_call: -

cdr3_aa: CASSLSSGFYTDTQYF
cdr3_nt: TGTGCCAGCAGCTTAAGTAGCGGCTTCTACACAGATACGCAGTATTTT
clone_size: once
j_call: TRBJ2-3
v_call: TRBV11-2
d_call: -

cdr3_aa: CSVGGYASGNTEAFF
cdr3_nt: TGCAGCGTTGGCGGGTACGCGTCGGGGAACACTGAAGCTTTCTTT
clone_size: -
j_call: TRBJ1-1
v_call: TRBV29-1
d_call: -

cdr3_aa: CASSQVSSTGGNTIYF
cdr3_nt: TGTGCCAGCAGCCAAGTAAGCAGCACAGGTGGAAACACCATATATTTT
clone_size: -
j_call: TRBJ1-3
v_call: TRBV3-1/TRBV3-2
d_call: -

cdr3_aa: CASKAGRASSYNEQFF
cdr3_nt: TGTGCCAGCAAAGCTGGGCGGGCAAGCTCCTACAATGAGCAGTTCTTC
clone_size: -
j_call: TRBJ2-1
v_call: TRBV3-1/TRBV3-2
d_call: -

cdr3_aa: CASSEARGNEKLFF
cdr3_nt: TGTGCCAGCAGTGAAGCCAGGGGGAATGAAAAACTGTTTTTT
clone_size: once
j_call: TRBJ1-4
v_call: TRBV6-1
d_call: TRBD1

cdr3_aa: CASSPGLAGGYEQYF
cdr3_nt: TGTGCCAGCAGCCCCGGACTAGCGGGAGGCTACGAGCAGTACTTC
clone_size: -
j_call: TRBJ2-7
v_call: TRBV6-5
d_call: TRBD2

cdr3_aa: CASSESATGGTRISEAFF
cdr3_nt: TGTGCCAGCAGCGAATCGGCTACCGGAGGTACGAGGATCTCTGAAGCTTTCTTT
clone_size: -
j_call: TRBJ1-1
v_call: TRBV2
d_call: -

cdr3_aa: CASSLVSGSLSYEQYF
cdr3_nt: TGTGCCAGCAGCTTGGTGTCAGGGTCTCTCTCCTACGAGCAGTACTTC
clone_size: -
j_call: TRBJ2-7
v_call: TRBV5-5
d_call: -

cdr3_aa: CAISGRADPWDTQYF
cdr3_nt: TGTGCCATCAGTGGGCGGGCCGACCCCTGGGATACGCAGTATTTT
clone_size: -
j_call: TRBJ2-3
v_call: TRBV10-3
d_call: -

cdr3_aa: CASKLSPAGAYNEQFF
cdr3_nt: TGTGCCTCCAAACTTAGCCCGGCGGGAGCCTACAATGAGCAGTTCTTC
clone_size: -
j_call: TRBJ2-1
v_call: TRBV7-3
d_call: TRBD2

cdr3_aa: CASSLGPGQSYEQYF
cdr3_nt: TGCGCCAGCAGCCTCGGCCCGGGACAGTCCTACGAGCAGTACTTC
clone_size: -
j_call: TRBJ2-7
v_call: TRBV5-1
d_call: TRBD1

cdr3_aa: CASCNAGTSAYNEQFF
cdr3_nt: TGTGCCAGCTGCAACGCCGGGACTAGCGCCTACAATGAGCAGTTCTTC
clone_size: -
j_call: TRBJ2-1
v_call: TRBV28
d_call: TRBD2

cdr3_aa: CASGPGTEFYEQYF
cdr3_nt: TGTGCCAGCGGCCCAGGGACAGAGTTTTACGAGCAGTACTTC
clone_size: once
j_call: TRBJ2-7
v_call: TRBV9
d_call: TRBD1

cdr3_aa: CASSIISGSSYNEQFF
cdr3_nt: TGTGCCAGTAGTATAATTAGCGGGAGCTCCTACAATGAGCAGTTCTTC
clone_size: -
j_call: TRBJ2-1
v_call: TRBV19
d_call: TRBD2

cdr3_aa: CASSQDRAGRGQETQYF
cdr3_nt: TGCGCCAGCAGCCAAGATCGGGCGGGACGGGGCCAAGAGACCCAGTACTTC
clone_size: -
j_call: TRBJ2-5
v_call: TRBV4-3
d_call: -

cdr3_aa: CASSHLTPVGTNEKLFF
cdr3_nt: TGTGCCAGTAGTCATTTGACTCCGGTCGGGACTAATGAAAAACTGTTTTTT
clone_size: -
j_call: TRBJ1-4
v_call: TRBV19
d_call: -

cdr3_aa: CASKLAGGPSTDTQYF
cdr3_nt: TGTGCCAGCAAACTAGCGGGAGGGCCCTCAACAGATACGCAGTATTTT
clone_size: -
j_call: TRBJ2-3
v_call: TRBV7-2
d_call: TRBD2

cdr3_aa: CASSLRRNEQFF
cdr3_nt: TGTGCCAGCAGCTTAAGGCGGAATGAGCAGTTCTTC
clone_size: once
j_call: TRBJ2-1
v_call: TRBV7-9
d_call: -

cdr3_aa: CASSLAWSDRYPYEQYF
cdr3_nt: TGTGCCAGCAGCTTAGCCTGGTCGGACAGGTACCCCTACGAGCAGTACTTC
clone_size: -
j_call: TRBJ2-7
v_call: TRBV7-2
d_call: TRBD1

cdr3_aa: CASSPGGADGAFF
cdr3_nt: TGTGCCAGCAGCCCGGGGGGGGCGGACGGAGCTTTCTTT
clone_size: -
j_call: TRBJ1-1
v_call: TRBV6-2/TRBV6-3
d_call: -

cdr3_aa: CASSFRGNTEAFF
cdr3_nt: TGCGCCAGCAGCTTCCGGGGGAACACTGAAGCTTTCTTT
clone_size: -
j_call: TRBJ1-1
v_call: TRBV5-1
d_call: -

cdr3_aa: CASSLSKLANTGELFF
cdr3_nt: TGTGCCAGCAGTTTAAGTAAGCTAGCCAACACCGGGGAGCTGTTTTTT
clone_size: -
j_call: TRBJ2-2
v_call: TRBV28
d_call: -

cdr3_aa: CASSDSHRTPFYGYTF
cdr3_nt: TGTGCCAGCAGTGACTCACACCGGACACCTTTCTATGGCTACACCTTC
clone_size: once
j_call: TRBJ1-2
v_call: TRBV6-4
d_call: -

cdr3_aa: CASSTTSGINEQYF
cdr3_nt: TGCGCCAGCAGCACGACTAGCGGGATCAACGAGCAGTACTTC
clone_size: -
j_call: TRBJ2-7
v_call: TRBV5-1
d_call: TRBD2

cdr3_aa: CASSSGTGSGANVLTF
cdr3_nt: TGTGCCAGCAGTTCCGGGACTGGCTCTGGGGCCAACGTCCTGACTTTC
clone_size: -
j_call: TRBJ2-6
v_call: TRBV27
d_call: -

cdr3_aa: CASSLGSAGYEQYF
cdr3_nt: TGTGCCAGCAGCCTTGGGTCGGCAGGCTACGAGCAGTACTTC
clone_size: -
j_call: TRBJ2-7
v_call: TRBV9
d_call: -

cdr3_aa: CASSLGGSLETQYF
cdr3_nt: TGTGCCAGCAGCCTTGGGGGCAGTTTGGAGACCCAGTACTTC
clone_size: -
j_call: TRBJ2-5
v_call: TRBV6-2/TRBV6-3
d_call: -

cdr3_aa: CATSVQGLSSYNEQFF
cdr3_nt: TGTGCCACCAGTGTCCAGGGTTTGAGCTCCTACAATGAGCAGTTCTTC
clone_size: few
j_call: TRBJ2-1
v_call: TRBV24-1
d_call: -

cdr3_aa: CASSSGQEETQYF
cdr3_nt: TGTGCCAGTAGTTCCGGACAGGAAGAGACCCAGTACTTC
clone_size: -
j_call: TRBJ2-5
v_call: TRBV19
d_call: TRBD1

cdr3_aa: CASSLEQGAEADTQYF
cdr3_nt: TGTGCCAGCAGCTTAGAACAGGGGGCAGAGGCAGATACGCAGTATTTT
clone_size: -
j_call: TRBJ2-3
v_call: TRBV7-9
d_call: TRBD1

cdr3_aa: CASSLERGPYEQYF
cdr3_nt: TGTGCCAGCAGCTTAGAGAGGGGGCCGTACGAGCAGTACTTC
clone_size: -
j_call: TRBJ2-7
v_call: TRBV11-2
d_call: TRBD1

cdr3_aa: CASSLVPETYEQYF
cdr3_nt: TGCGCCAGCAGCTTGGTTCCAGAAACCTACGAGCAGTACTTC
clone_size: -
j_call: TRBJ2-7
v_call: TRBV5-1
d_call: -

cdr3_aa: CASSTGTSGNNEQFF
cdr3_nt: TGTGCCAGCAGCACCGGGACTAGCGGGAACAATGAGCAGTTCTTC
clone_size: -
j_call: TRBJ2-1
v_call: TRBV11-3
d_call: TRBD2

cdr3_aa: CASSFQGAGDEQYF
cdr3_nt: TGTGCCAGCAGCTTCCAGGGGGCAGGCGACGAGCAGTACTTC
clone_size: -
j_call: TRBJ2-7
v_call: TRBV5-6
d_call: TRBD1

cdr3_aa: CASSLGLAGAGTDTQYF
cdr3_nt: TGTGCCAGCAGCTTAGGACTCGCGGGAGCTGGCACAGATACGCAGTATTTT
clone_size: -
j_call: TRBJ2-3
v_call: TRBV13
d_call: TRBD2

cdr3_aa: CASSDRDSYEQYF
cdr3_nt: TGTGCCAGCAGTGACAGGGATTCCTACGAGCAGTACTTC
clone_size: -
j_call: TRBJ2-7
v_call: TRBV11-3
d_call: TRBD1

cdr3_aa: CASSRSSGYTF
cdr3_nt: TGTGCCAGCAGCCGAAGCTCGGGCTACACCTTC
clone_size: few
j_call: TRBJ1-2
v_call: TRBV5-6
d_call: -

cdr3_aa: CASGLTGVGSYEQYF
cdr3_nt: TGTGCCAGCGGCCTCACGGGAGTGGGATCCTACGAGCAGTACTTC
clone_size: -
j_call: TRBJ2-7
v_call: TRBV27
d_call: -

cdr3_aa: CSVAGRANTEAFF
cdr3_nt: TGCAGCGTTGCAGGCAGGGCGAACACTGAAGCTTTCTTT
clone_size: -
j_call: TRBJ1-1
v_call: TRBV29-1
d_call: -

cdr3_aa: CASSIQAREVPQPQHF
cdr3_nt: TGTGCCAGCAGCATCCAGGCCAGGGAGGTTCCCCAGCCCCAGCATTTT
clone_size: -
j_call: TRBJ1-5
v_call: TRBV5-7
d_call: -

cdr3_aa: CATSDDRFDQPQHF
cdr3_nt: TGTGCCACCAGTGATGACAGGTTCGATCAGCCCCAGCATTTT
clone_size: -
j_call: TRBJ1-5
v_call: TRBV24-1
d_call: -

cdr3_aa: CASSQRTVKETQYF
cdr3_nt: TGTGCCAGCAGCCAAAGGACAGTAAAAGAGACCCAGTACTTC
clone_size: -
j_call: TRBJ2-5
v_call: TRBV3-1/TRBV3-2
d_call: -

cdr3_aa: CASRLADTQYF
cdr3_nt: TGTGCCAGCAGACTTGCCGATACGCAGTATTTT
clone_size: -
j_call: TRBJ2-3
v_call: TRBV6-5
d_call: -

cdr3_aa: CASSSSGTHQQYF
cdr3_nt: TGTGCCAGCAGCTCAAGCGGAACCCACCAGCAGTACTTC
clone_size: -
j_call: TRBJ2-7
v_call: TRBV7-2
d_call: -

cdr3_aa: CASRPPGGSYEQYF
cdr3_nt: TGTGCCAGCAGACCGCCGGGGGGATCCTACGAGCAGTACTTC
clone_size: -
j_call: TRBJ2-7
v_call: TRBV28
d_call: TRBD2

cdr3_aa: CASSFYSGSGNEQFF
cdr3_nt: TGTGCCAGCAGCTTCTACAGCGGGAGTGGGAATGAGCAGTTCTTC
clone_size: -
j_call: TRBJ2-1
v_call: TRBV7-2
d_call: TRBD2

cdr3_aa: CASRAANDRGNGETQYF
cdr3_nt: TGTGCCAGCAGGGCCGCCAATGACAGGGGGAATGGAGAGACCCAGTACTTC
clone_size: -
j_call: TRBJ2-5
v_call: TRBV2
d_call: TRBD1

cdr3_aa: CASGPGTLGTEAFF
cdr3_nt: TGTGCTAGTGGCCCGGGGACATTAGGAACTGAAGCTTTCTTT
clone_size: -
j_call: TRBJ1-1
v_call: TRBV12-5
d_call: -

cdr3_aa: CASIPGGSYEQYF
cdr3_nt: TGTGCCAGTATCCCGGGGGGGTCCTACGAGCAGTACTTC
clone_size: -
j_call: TRBJ2-7
v_call: TRBV6-6
d_call: TRBD2

cdr3_aa: CASSYSMGGGEKLFF
cdr3_nt: TGTGCCAGCAGTTACTCGATGGGGGGGGGTGAAAAACTGTTTTTT
clone_size: -
j_call: TRBJ1-4
v_call: TRBV6-5
d_call: -

cdr3_aa: CASSVEEGRNTGELFF
cdr3_nt: TGTGCCAGCAGCGTAGAGGAGGGGCGAAACACCGGGGAGCTGTTTTTT
clone_size: once
j_call: TRBJ2-2
v_call: TRBV9
d_call: -

cdr3_aa: CASSGRDSQRETQYF
cdr3_nt: TGTGCCAGCAGCGGGCGGGACAGCCAAAGGGAGACCCAGTACTTC
clone_size: -
j_call: TRBJ2-5
v_call: TRBV9
d_call: -